This T cell receptor beta chain was sequenced for a study of identical twins. Donors uniformly comprised healthy Caucasians. Findings of the study overall: Invariant MAIT and iNKT cells may have partly biased zero-insertion analyses.

This CDR3 spans 12 amino acids. Germline V CDR1 and CDR2: ENHRY, SYGVKD. The ends were cut back, 10 bases at V and 1 base at J, with 11 bases in the middle. This clonotype has only a few counts. Its antigen is unidentified. TCRdb redid the calling of the 5' RACE reads with MiXCR, one entry per CDR3 protein. Of hundreds of thousands of distinct CDR3 sequences listed, roughly 7% are singletons. This sample was shared with a second study, whose subject was yellow fever vaccine responses in identical twins. According to that study: Twins' vaccine T cell responses were reported to seem partly convergent and partly personalized.

The source material was memory (CD45RO+) T cells sorted from blood. The V gene is TRBV10-3, the J gene TRBJ2-7; D is ambiguous. This clonotype was sampled from a woman between 18 and 30 years old in good health. The CDR3 coding sequence is TGTGCCACCTCGACGGATTCCTACGAGCAGTACGTC. It specifies CATSTDSYEQYV.